One and the same sample provided the 10 T cell receptor beta chains below, sequenced in a study of post-analysis software for immune sequencing data. These receptors have no known antigen. Study conclusions and caveats: Five or six TRBV segments were significantly more frequent in patients than in controls. TRBV5-6, TRBV5-1 and TRBV20-1 were among these segments.

Unique molecular identifiers were carried by the TCR beta cDNA libraries. TCRdb reanalysed the PCR reads using MiXCR and keeps one entry per CDR3 protein. The sample lists 400,000 to 500,000 distinct CDR3 sequences; about 40% were seen once. The sequenced material came from blood. Receptors originate from a girl aged 2-10 years with multiple sclerosis.

Only a few counts were recorded for this clonotype. The rearrangement uses TRBV29-1 and TRBJ2-7; 7 bases align to TRBD2. CDR3 length equals 15 residues. The germline gives CDR1 SQVTM, CDR2 ANQGSEA. Trimming at V came to 7 bases and at J to 5 bases, leaving 17 bases not matched to a gene. The CDR3 bases are TGCAGCGGGCGTGGTATTGCGGGAGTTTTGGACGAGCAGTACTTC. Translation: CSGRGIAGVLDEQYF.

This clonotype turned up a few times. The CDR3 reads CASSPSGRDYEQYF. As DNA, the CDR3 is TGCGCCAGCAGCCCTAGCGGCCGGGACTACGAGCAGTACTTC. The chain is built from TRBV5-1 and TRBJ2-7; TRBD2 aligns across 7 bases. The ends lost 4 bases at V and 3 bases at J; junction bases unmatched: 7. The germline V gene encodes CDR1 SGHRS and CDR2 YFSETQ. This CDR3 has 14 amino acids.

This clonotype was seen a single time. CDR3 sequence: CSARWLAVFNEQFF. The DNA of the CDR3 is TGCAGTGCTAGATGGCTAGCGGTGTTCAATGAGCAGTTCTTC. The chain is built from TRBV20-1 and TRBJ2-1; 7 bases are a match to TRBD2. The CDR3 runs 14 residues. Germline-derived CDR1 and CDR2 are DFQATT and SNEGSKA (reference sequence). V lost 2 bases and J lost 6; bases outside the gene matches: 7.

In its sample, this clonotype was seen many times. V usage is TRBV12-3 or TRBV12-4 and J usage is TRBJ1-1, with 9 bases lining up with TRBD1. The junction had 5 bases not matched to a gene; V was cut back by 2 bases and J by 4 bases. The length of the CDR3 is 15 residues. This CDR3 is CASSLNDRGGTEAFF. The DNA of the CDR3 is TGTGCCAGCAGTTTAAACGACAGGGGGGGCACTGAAGCTTTCTTT.

This chain connects TRBV10-2 to TRBJ2-1; D may be TRBD1 or TRBD2 (5 bases each). This CDR3 comprises 13 residues. V lost 2 bases, J lost 10 bases, and 12 bases lay in between. The germline V gene encodes CDR1 WSHSY and CDR2 SAAADI. The CDR3 sequence is CASSEGGLGEQFF. The CDR3 DNA reads as TGCGCCAGCAGTGAGGGGGGTTTGGGAGAGCAGTTCTTC.

The chain carries TRBV20-1 and TRBJ2-3, with 11 positions matching TRBD2. The CDR3 is 15 amino acids. CDR1 is DFQATT, CDR2 SNEGSKA, per germline (reference sequence). V lost 5 bases and J lost 2; bases outside the gene matches: 6. CDR3 loop: CSAYGTSGYTDTQYF. In nucleotides, the CDR3 is TGCAGTGCTTACGGGACTAGCGGATACACAGATACGCAGTATTTT.

Comment on this clonotype: Mismatch with germline at one junction end may stem from a read error. The rearrangement links TRBV20-1 to TRBJ2-5, with D uncertain. The J call is doubtful: the DNA matches TRBJ2-7 better. The CDR3 spans 13 residues. Looked up from germline, CDR1 is DFQATT and CDR2 is SNEGSKA (reference sequence). This CDR3 reads CSARPLGSCEQYF. For the CDR3, the DNA is TGCAGTGCTAGACCCCTGGGCTCCTGCGAGCAGTACTTC.

This clonotype has more than one count but fewer than ten. The chain recombines TRBV7-2 with TRBJ2-7; D remains ambiguous. CDR1 and CDR2 from the germline V gene are SGHTA and FQGNSA. Trimming left V 1 base short and J 0 bases short, with 7 bases between. There are 14 residues in the CDR3. CDR3 amino acids: CASSLVADSYEQYF. The CDR3 DNA reads as TGTGCCAGCAGCTTAGTGGCAGACTCCTACGAGCAGTACTTC.

The chain links TRBV7-2 to TRBJ2-1; a weak D match, TRBD2 (7 bases). The DNA end is more similar to TRBJ2-7, so the J call may be wrong. The CDR3 covers 15 residues. Germline-derived CDR1 and CDR2 are SGHTA and FQGNSA. CDR3 in amino acids: CASRGAGASYNEQYF. CDR3 sequence (DNA): TGTGCCAGCAGGGGCGCGGGGGCTTCATACAATGAGCAGTACTTC.

This clonotype was observed a handful of times. The chain is built from TRBV5-6 and TRBJ1-1, with 9 bases fitting TRBD1. Germline loops: CDR1 SGHDT, CDR2 YYEEEE. The junction had 13 bases not matched to a gene; V was cut back by 7 bases and J by 6 bases. The CDR3 length is 15 residues. Written as DNA, the CDR3 is TGTGCCAGCTCTATACAGGGGGCGGATATCGCTGAAGCTTTCTTT. It codes for CASSIQGADIAEAFF.